This T cell receptor (beta chain) was found in a study of blood T cells in healthy people across ages. Study-wide results and limits: Samples with more naive T cells showed higher observed beta diversity. A roughly linear age-dependent decrease characterized TCR beta diversity per million T cells. Reliance upon unsorted PBMCs precluded definitive naive versus antigen-experienced comparison.

This clonotype has a handful of counts. Its antigen remains unknown. Per the germline V gene, CDR1 is SQVTM and CDR2 is ANQGSEA. This CDR3 has 15 amino acids. V was trimmed by 0 bases and J by 5 bases, leaving 16 bases between them. Each sample had at least 7 million PBMCs isolated. Primers used in a second PCR of about 6 to 12 cycles were a sample-barcoded 5' primer and a J-beta primer mix. TCRdb called the 5' RACE reads again in MiXCR, with one record for every CDR3 protein. The repertoire consists of 1,500,000 or so distinct CDR3 sequences, with around 59% occurring once and the leading ten covering roughly 7%.

The sequence came from a man between 18 and 29 years old in good health. The chain has TRBV29-1 and TRBJ2-5; D unclear. Sequenced input: blood. The CDR3 coding sequence is TGCAGCGTTGAAGATCCCGGACCTGGGGTCGAGACCCAGTACTTC. Encoded protein: CSVEDPGPGVETQYF.